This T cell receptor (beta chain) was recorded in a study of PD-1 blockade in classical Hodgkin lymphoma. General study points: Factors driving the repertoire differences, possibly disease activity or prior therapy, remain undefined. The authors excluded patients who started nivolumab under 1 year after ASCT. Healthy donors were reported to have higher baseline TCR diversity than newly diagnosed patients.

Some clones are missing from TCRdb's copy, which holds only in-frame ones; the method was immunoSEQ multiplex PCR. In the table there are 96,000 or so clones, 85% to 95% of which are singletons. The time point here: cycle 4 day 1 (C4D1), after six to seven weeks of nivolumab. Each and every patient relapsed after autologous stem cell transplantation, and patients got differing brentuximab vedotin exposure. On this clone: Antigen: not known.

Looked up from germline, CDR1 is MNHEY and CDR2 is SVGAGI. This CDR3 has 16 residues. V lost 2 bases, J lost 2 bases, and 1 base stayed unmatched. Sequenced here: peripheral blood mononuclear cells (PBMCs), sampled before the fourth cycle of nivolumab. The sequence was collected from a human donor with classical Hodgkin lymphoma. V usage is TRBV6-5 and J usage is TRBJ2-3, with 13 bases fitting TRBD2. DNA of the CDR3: TGTGCCAGCAGTTACGGGACTAGCGGGAACACAGATACGCAGTATTTT. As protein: CASSYGTSGNTDTQYF.